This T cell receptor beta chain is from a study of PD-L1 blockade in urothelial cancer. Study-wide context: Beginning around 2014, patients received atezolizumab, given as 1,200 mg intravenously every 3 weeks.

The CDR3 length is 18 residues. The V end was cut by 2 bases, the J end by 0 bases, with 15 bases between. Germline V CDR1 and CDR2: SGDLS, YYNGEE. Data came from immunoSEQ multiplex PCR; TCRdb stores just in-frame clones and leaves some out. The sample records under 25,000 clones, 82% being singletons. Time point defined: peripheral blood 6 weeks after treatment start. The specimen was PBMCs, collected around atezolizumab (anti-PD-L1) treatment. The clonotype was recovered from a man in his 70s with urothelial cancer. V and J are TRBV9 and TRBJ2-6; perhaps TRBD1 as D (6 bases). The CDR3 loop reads CASSVPQGISSGANVLTF. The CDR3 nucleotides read TGTGCCAGCAGCGTTCCACAGGGTATATCCTCTGGGGCCAACGTCCTGACTTTC.